The clone carrying this T cell receptor (beta chain) was counted only a few times. This specimen belongs to a study of T cells in Graves' hyperthyroidism and ophthalmopathy. Template material for amplifying TCR beta CDR3 regions consisted of RNA transcripts. The TCR CDR3 first-round RT-PCR relied on the HTBI primer set. TCRdb analysed the multiplex PCR reads with MiXCR anew, one entry per CDR3 protein. The top ten hold around 3.5% of the sample, which has about 600,000 distinct CDR3 sequences, 16% seen once. The V gene's germline CDR1 is LNHDA and CDR2 SQIVND (reference sequence). The CDR3 is 17 amino acids. V was pared by 3 bases and J by 2 bases, with 7 bases of the junction left unmatched.

The clonotype comes from a woman aged 40 to 55 with Graves' ophthalmopathy. The chain is built from TRBV19 and TRBJ2-3; 11 positions match TRBD2. The sequenced material came from blood. Written as DNA, the CDR3 is TGTGCCAGTAGTATTTCCTTGACTAGCGGGAACACAGATACGCAGTATTTT. Protein: CASSISLTSGNTDTQYF.